These 27 T cell receptor beta chains share one sample of origin, sequenced in a study of shared clonotypes between healthy human individuals. Libraries were prepared by immunoSEQ multiplex PCR; TCRdb keeps only in-frame clonotypes and omits some of them. The table has 1.4 million to 1.5 million clones, approximately 96% seen once. Sequenced input: naive CD4+ T cells sorted from blood. Subset reported: CD45RA+ positively selected. Receptors were obtained from a man younger than 40 in good health.

Regarding this clone: The sample has other DNA sequences that encode this CDR3 too. This chain uses TRBV5-1 with TRBJ2-2; TRBD1 matches 7 bases. Losses at the gene ends were 2 bases for V and 5 bases for J; bases not matched to a gene: 0. CDR3 size: 13 residues. Germline CDR1 and CDR2: SGHRS and YFSETQ. The CDR3 bases are TGCGCCAGCAGCTTACAGGGGACCGGGGAGCTGTTTTTT. This translates into CASSLQGTGELFF.

The chain employs TRBV19 and TRBJ1-1; D gene uncertain. This CDR3 is 15 amino acids long. CDR1 LNHDA and CDR2 SQIVND come from the germline V gene (reference sequence). Trimming removed 2 bases at V and 3 bases at J, with 13 bases between. The CDR3 sequence is CASSIRFRVDTEAFF. The DNA of the CDR3 is TGTGCCAGTAGTATAAGGTTTCGGGTTGACACTGAAGCTTTCTTT.

This clone was found once. This chain links TRBV18 with TRBJ1-5; perhaps TRBD1 as D (6 bases). The V end was cut by 4 bases, the J end by 3 bases, with 16 bases between. This CDR3 is 16 amino acids long. Germline CDR1 KGHSH, CDR2 LQKENI. The CDR3 here is CASSLGGATPNQPQHF. Written as DNA, the CDR3 is TGTGCCAGCTCACTTGGGGGGGCAACCCCCAATCAGCCCCAGCATTTT.

The CDR3 sequence: CSVVFTGANVLTF. The CDR3 nucleotides read TGCAGCGTTGTGTTTACTGGGGCCAACGTCCTGACTTTC. The V call is TRBV29-1, the J call TRBJ2-6, with D unclear. V was cut by 4 bases and J by 2 bases, with 6 bases left in between. Germline assignment: CDR1 SQVTM and CDR2 ANQGSEA. This CDR3 has 13 amino acids.

The rearrangement links TRBV7-6 to TRBJ2-7, with D perhaps given as TRBD1 or TRBD2 (6 bases each). The CDR3 spans 13 residues. The germline V and J ends were trimmed by 8 bases and 3 bases, with 14 bases remaining between them. Germline assignment: CDR1 SGHVS and CDR2 FNYEAQ. CDR3 sequence reads: CASSWGANYEQYF. CDR3 bases: TGTGCCAGCTCGTGGGGGGCAAACTACGAGCAGTACTTC.

The V call is TRBV5-1, the J call TRBJ2-3; 9 nucleotides align to TRBD2. Germline loops: CDR1 SGHRS, CDR2 YFSETQ. The CDR3 runs 15 residues. V lost 0 bases to trimming and J lost 6 bases; unmatched junction nucleotides: 5. In DNA, the CDR3 is TGCGCCAGCAGCTTGGCCGGCGGGAGGGTCGATACGCAGTATTTT. It translates to CASSLAGGRVDTQYF.

On this clone: In the same sample, other DNA sequences code for this CDR3. The chain recombines TRBV7-9 with TRBJ2-5, with D perhaps given as TRBD1 or TRBD2 (5 bases each). V gave up 5 bases and J gave up 0 bases, with 7 bases separating them. Germline V lookup: CDR1 SEHNR, CDR2 FQNEAQ (reference sequence). This CDR3 spans 13 amino acids. The CDR3 DNA reads TGTGCCAGCAGCCGGGACCACCAAGAGACCCAGTACTTC. Protein: CASSRDHQETQYF.

This clone was detected only a few times. This rearrangement joins TRBV10-3 to TRBJ2-7; perhaps TRBD1 as D (6 bases). V shed 5 bases and J shed 3 bases, with 14 bases lying between them. The germline V gene encodes CDR1 ENHRY and CDR2 SYGVKD. The CDR3 consists of 14 residues. CDR3 in DNA: TGTGCCATCAGTCTGACTCAACAGGGCTACGAGCAGTACTTC. It translates to CAISLTQQGYEQYF.

CDR3 sequence reads: CASSQTYSGRWPDTQYF. The CDR3 DNA sequence: TGTGCCAGCAGCCAGACCTATAGCGGGAGGTGGCCAGATACGCAGTATTTT. The rearrangement links TRBV7-2 to TRBJ2-3; 10 nucleotides agree with TRBD2. The CDR3 contains 17 residues. Germline trimming cut 5 bases from V and 4 bases from J; bases unmatched to any gene: 12. Per the germline V gene, CDR1 is SGHTA and CDR2 is FQGNSA. The complete variable domain, with remaining parts taken from reference TRBV7-2 and TRBJ2-3, reads GAGVSQSPSNKVTEKGKDVELRCDPISGHTALYWYRQSLGQGLEFLIYFQGNSAPDKSGLPSDRFSAERTGGSVSTLTIQRTQQEDSAVYLCASSQTYSGRWPDTQYFGPGTRLTVL.

This clone has just a few counts. The chain has TRBV5-1 and TRBJ2-2; 9 bases line up with TRBD1. Per germline, CDR1 SGHRS and CDR2 YFSETQ. V dropped 2 bases and J dropped 4; count of bases not matched to a gene: 6. This CDR3 comprises 16 residues. CDR3 region: CASSFGQGPFTGELFF. In DNA form, the CDR3 reads TGCGCCAGCAGCTTTGGACAGGGGCCGTTCACCGGGGAGCTGTTTTTT.

This chain joins TRBV13 and TRBJ2-3; D gene unclear. V was clipped by 5 bases and J by 0 bases, with 15 bases between them. The CDR3 has 16 amino acids. Per the germline V gene, CDR1 is PRHDT and CDR2 is FYEKMQ (reference sequence). CDR3: CASSPTQLRSTDTQYF. The CDR3 nucleotides are TGTGCCAGCAGCCCAACCCAGTTGCGGAGCACAGATACGCAGTATTTT.

The rearrangement links TRBV27 to TRBJ2-2; 13 bases are a match to TRBD2. The CDR3 consists of 17 residues. J lost 5 bases, V lost 6 bases, and 9 bases had no gene match. Per germline, CDR1 MNHEY and CDR2 SMNVEV (reference sequence). DNA for the CDR3: TGTGCCAGCAGCTCATTTTGGACTAGCGGGAGTACCGGGGAGCTGTTTTTT. Amino acid sequence: CASSSFWTSGSTGELFF.

J is TRBJ2-3 and V is TRBV29-1; D possibly corresponds to TRBD2 (6 bases). Germline lookup yields CDR1 SQVTM and CDR2 ANQGSEA. The V end lost 6 bases, the J end lost 2 bases, and 12 bases lay between the germline ends. This CDR3 is built from 13 residues. The CDR3 region is CSVAGFPTDTQYF. The CDR3 DNA reads as TGCAGCGTGGCGGGATTCCCCACAGATACGCAGTATTTT.

The chain links TRBV7-2 to TRBJ2-1; 10 positions match TRBD2. CDR3 length: 17 amino acids. Germline CDR1 is SGHTA and CDR2 is FQGNSA. Trimming took 5 bases from V and 0 from J; bases not matched to a gene: 7. CDR3 region: CASSTRLAGLSYNEQFF. The CDR3, as DNA: TGTGCCAGCAGCACAAGACTAGCGGGCCTCTCCTACAATGAGCAGTTCTTC.

V gene TRBV5-4 combines with J gene TRBJ2-5; D perhaps matches TRBD2 (5 bases). Trimming stripped 0 bases from V and 5 bases from J, with 11 bases between. The CDR3 length is 14 residues. The germline V gene has CDR1 SGHNT and CDR2 YYREEE (reference sequence). Here the CDR3 DNA reads TGTGCCAGCAGCTTGGACGGGGTCCAGGAGACCCAGTACTTC. Protein sequence: CASSLDGVQETQYF.

This sequence joins TRBV15 and TRBJ2-3; D is ambiguous. Germline lookup yields CDR1 LNHNV and CDR2 YYDKDF (reference sequence). The CDR3 sequence is 15 residues long. V lost 0 bases, J lost 5 bases, and 12 bases lay in between. CDR3 coding DNA: TGTGCCACCAGCAGAGATCTATTGCGTCAAGATACGCAGTATTTT. Translation: CATSRDLLRQDTQYF.

The CDR3 bases are TGTGCCAGCAGTTATCGCCTCGGGACAGGTAGCTACGAGCAGTACTTC. Its translation is CASSYRLGTGSYEQYF. The chain employs TRBV2 and TRBJ2-7; TRBD1 matches at 8 bases. Germline CDR1 and CDR2: SNHLY and FYNNEI. Unmatched junction bases numbered 12, after V lost 5 bases and J lost 3 bases. CDR3 length equals 16 residues.

This clone was recorded only once. The sample contains more than one DNA sequence encoding this CDR3. CDR3 bases: TGCAGCGTGGGTGGGCAGGGGGTCTACGAGCAGTACTTC. This translates into CSVGGQGVYEQYF. J is TRBJ2-7 and V is TRBV29-1; 7 bases line up with TRBD1. CDR1 SQVTM and CDR2 ANQGSEA come from the germline V gene. J gave up 3 bases and V 6 bases, and 8 bases lay outside the gene matches. The CDR3 is 13 residues long.

This rearrangement joins TRBV28 to TRBJ2-1, with 12 bases that match TRBD2. CDR3 size: 17 residues. Germline trimming cut 1 base from V and 8 bases from J; bases unmatched to any gene: 9. Germline V gene data show CDR1 as MDHEN and CDR2 as SYDVKM. The CDR3 DNA reads TGTGCCAGCAGTTTATTAGGGCTAGCGGGAGGGCGGGATGAGCAGTTCTTC. This encodes CASSLLGLAGGRDEQFF.

This chain uses TRBV5-1 with TRBJ2-2, with 7 bases that match TRBD2. The CDR3 runs to 15 residues. Germline CDR1 and CDR2: SGHRS and YFSETQ. The V segment lost 0 bases and the J segment 6 bases; nucleotides outside the gene matches: 5. The CDR3 DNA reads TGCGCCAGCAGCTTGGAGGCGGGAGTGGCCGGGGAGCTGTTTTTT. Protein product: CASSLEAGVAGELFF.

The V call is TRBV2, the J call TRBJ2-1, with D uncertain. Trimming took 4 bases from V and 2 from J, leaving 9 bases between them. This CDR3 contains 14 residues. Germline V lookup: CDR1 SNHLY, CDR2 FYNNEI. The CDR3 bases are TGTGCCAGCAGTGTCGGCAGACCCTACAATGAGCAGTTCTTC. This gives the protein CASSVGRPYNEQFF.

This chain links TRBV5-4 with TRBJ2-3, with D uncertain. Trimming took 1 base from V and 5 from J, leaving 8 bases between them. This CDR3 comprises 13 residues. Germline values: CDR1 SGHNT, CDR2 YYREEE (reference sequence). CDR3 DNA: TGTGCCAGCAGCTTGTATTCGAGAGATACGCAGTATTTT. Translated: CASSLYSRDTQYF.

The chain is built from TRBV5-4 and TRBJ2-7, with 11 bases that match TRBD2. Looked up from germline, CDR1 is SGHNT and CDR2 is YYREEE (reference sequence). The CDR3 totals 15 residues. Trimming took 2 bases from V and 4 from J; bases not matched to a gene: 5. The CDR3 bases are TGTGCCAGCAGCTTAACACTAGCGGGAGTTTACGAGCAGTACTTC. It codes for CASSLTLAGVYEQYF.

This clone occurred once. The rearrangement joins TRBV5-1 to TRBJ1-1; D not resolved. Germline values: CDR1 SGHRS, CDR2 YFSETQ. This CDR3 is built from 13 residues. Trimming took off 2 bases at V and 2 bases at J, with 7 bases between the two ends. CDR3 in amino acids: CASSLSFNTEAFF. CDR3 nucleotide sequence: TGCGCCAGCAGCTTAAGTTTCAACACTGAAGCTTTCTTT.

V usage is TRBV27 and J usage is TRBJ2-1, with 9 bases lining up with TRBD2. J was trimmed by 2 bases and V by 8 bases; bases with no gene match: 7. The CDR3 extends over 15 amino acids. Germline V lookup: CDR1 MNHEY, CDR2 SMNVEV (reference sequence). The CDR3 region has the DNA TGTGCCAGCCGGCGGACTAGCGCCACCTACAATGAGCAGTTCTTC. This sequence encodes CASRRTSATYNEQFF.

V usage is TRBV7-2 and J usage is TRBJ2-3, with TRBD2 identical over 14 bases. The germline CDR1 and CDR2 sequences are SGHTA and FQGNSA. This CDR3 contains 16 residues. With 5 bases clipped from V and 8 bases from J, the junction kept 9 bases outside the gene matches. The CDR3 here is CASSLPGLAGASTQYF. The CDR3 DNA sequence: TGTGCCAGCAGCCTCCCGGGACTAGCGGGAGCATCTACGCAGTATTTT.

V and J are TRBV27 and TRBJ1-5; D uncertain. V lost 8 bases and J 2 bases, leaving 13 bases between the germline ends. From germline, CDR1 is MNHEY and CDR2 SMNVEV (reference sequence). The length of the CDR3 is 14 residues. Here the CDR3 DNA reads TGTGCCAGCGGGTTCCCGATTCGCAATCAGCCCCAGCATTTT. Residues: CASGFPIRNQPQHF.